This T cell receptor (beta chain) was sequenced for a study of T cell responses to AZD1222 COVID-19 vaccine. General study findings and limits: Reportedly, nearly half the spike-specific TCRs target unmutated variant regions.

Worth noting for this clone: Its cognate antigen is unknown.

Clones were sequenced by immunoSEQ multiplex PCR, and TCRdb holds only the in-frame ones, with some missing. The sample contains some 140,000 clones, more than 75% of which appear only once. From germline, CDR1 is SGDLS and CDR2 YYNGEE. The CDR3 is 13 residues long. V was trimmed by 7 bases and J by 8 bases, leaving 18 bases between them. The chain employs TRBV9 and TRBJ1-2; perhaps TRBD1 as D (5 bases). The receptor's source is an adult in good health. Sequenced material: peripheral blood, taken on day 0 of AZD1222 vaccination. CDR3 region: CASGGHGAGGYTF. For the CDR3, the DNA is TGTGCCAGCGGAGGACACGGGGCCGGGGGCTACACCTTC.